This T cell receptor (beta chain) stems from a study of regulatory T cells in long-lasting Graves disease. Both iRepertoire HTBI primers and Arm-PCR of CDR3 regions were used to build the TCR beta libraries. Each CDR3 protein gets one entry after TCRdb re-called the multiplex PCR reads with MiXCR. Found here are about 450,000 distinct CDR3 sequences, 15% to 20% of them singletons; the top ten hold about 10%. As concerns this clonotype: At one end the junction does not follow the germline gene, possibly because of a read error.

Time point denoted: newly diagnosed GD, antithyroid drugs for less than 3 months. RNA isolated from PBMCs was used to make the TCR library. Germline values: CDR1 LGHNA, CDR2 YSLEER. This CDR3 has 14 amino acids. The same sample was also used in a study of T cells in Graves' hyperthyroidism and ophthalmopathy.

The chain links TRBV4-3 to TRBJ2-7, with 9 nucleotides matching TRBD1. This specimen consisted of peripheral blood mononuclear cells (PBMCs), obtained at new diagnosis, from a patient treated with antithyroid drugs. The receptor comes from a woman under 40 with Graves disease. The CDR3 loop reads CAGSPGTGYYEQYF. Written as DNA, the CDR3 is TGCGCCGGCAGCCCCGGGACAGGGTATTACGAGCAGTACTTC.